Presented here are 5 T cell receptor beta chains from one specimen sequenced in a study of control samples from healthy donors and cancer patients. TCRdb's table, derived via immunoSEQ multiplex PCR, lists solely in-frame clones and lacks some. Among almost 95,000 clones listed, about nine tenths were seen once. Sequencing was performed on blood. Receptors were obtained from a woman under 30 in good health.

This chain joins TRBV9 and TRBJ2-7; TRBD2 aligns across 8 bases. J gave up 6 bases and V 4 bases, and 9 bases lay outside the gene matches. This CDR3 comprises 14 residues. Germline loops: CDR1 SGDLS, CDR2 YYNGEE. Here the CDR3 reads CASSPRGGFGEQYF. The CDR3 DNA reads as TGTGCCAGCAGCCCCCGGGGGGGTTTTGGCGAGCAGTACTTC.

The chain is built from TRBV2 and TRBJ1-1; 7 bases agree with TRBD1. J gave up 3 bases and V 6 bases, and 10 bases lay outside the gene matches. Looked up from germline, CDR1 is SNHLY and CDR2 is FYNNEI. This CDR3 has 15 residues. The CDR3 protein is CASREGQSRDTEAFF. The CDR3 nucleotides are TGTGCCAGCAGAGAGGGACAGTCTAGGGACACTGAAGCTTTCTTT.

The chain combines TRBV20-1 with TRBJ1-4; D not resolved. This CDR3 region has 11 residues. The germline V gene encodes CDR1 DFQATT and CDR2 SNEGSKA (reference sequence). V was clipped by 1 base and J by 7 bases, with 4 bases between them. The DNA of the CDR3 is TGCAGTGCTAGAGTCCTTGAAAAACTGTTTTTT. It is translated as CSARVLEKLFF.

This sequence joins TRBV5-4 and TRBJ2-5; a possible D gene is TRBD1 (6 bases). Trimming pared 5 bases from V and 0 bases from J, leaving 14 bases between. Germline values: CDR1 SGHNT, CDR2 YYREEE (reference sequence). The CDR3 loop spans 15 amino acids. CDR3 region: CASRVGTGYQETQYF. For the CDR3, the DNA is TGTGCCAGCAGGGTGGGTACAGGGTACCAAGAGACCCAGTACTTC. The variable domain in full, completed from reference TRBV5-4 and TRBJ2-5, reads ETGVTQSPTHLIKTRGQQVTLRCSSQSGHNTVSWYQQALGQGPQFIFQYYREEENGRGNFPPRFSGLQFPNYSSELNVNALELDDSALYLCASRVGTGYQETQYFGPGTRLLVL.

Regarding this clone: Compared with germline, one end of the junction differs, possibly owing to a read error. The chain is built from TRBV7-3 and TRBJ1-2; 8 bases are a match to TRBD1. Germline V gene data show CDR1 as SGHTA and CDR2 as FQGTGA. This CDR3 spans 14 amino acids. This CDR3 is CASSITGGADGYTF. CDR3 nucleotide sequence: TGTGCCAGCAGCATAACAGGGGGAGCGGATGGCTACACCTTC.